The next 27 T cell receptor beta chains were all read from a single sample in a study of cytomegalovirus exposure and HLA in healthy donors. Researchers ran the PCR with 60 Vbeta and 13 Jbeta primers. Assay used: immunoSEQ multiplex PCR; TCRdb lists only in-frame clones, some missing. The table records about 78,000 clones, roughly three quarters of them present only once. The specimen was PBMCs. The receptors derive from a woman aged 45 to 65 in good health and CMV-seropositive.

About this clone itself: Germline is not matched at one junction end, which may reflect a read error. The V gene is TRBV9, the J gene TRBJ1-2; a possible D gene is TRBD1 (5 bases). The germline V gene has CDR1 SGDLS and CDR2 YYNGEE. The CDR3 has 15 amino acids. CDR3: CASSDTPDSPYGYTF. The CDR3 DNA reads TGCGCCAGCAGTGATACACCCGACAGCCCTTATGGCTACACCTTC.

This chain uses TRBV7-9 with TRBJ2-3; tentatively, D is TRBD1 (6 bases). The germline CDR1 and CDR2 sequences are SEHNR and FQNEAQ (reference sequence). The CDR3 contains 18 residues. Trimming shortened V by 4 bases and J by 4 bases, and 24 bases separated the two germline ends. The CDR3 nucleotides read TGTGCCAGCAGCTCACCTCAAAGGGGGTCGTTCGCTCCAGATACGCAGTATTTT. Translation: CASSSPQRGSFAPDTQYF.

The chain carries TRBV6-1 and TRBJ2-2; perhaps TRBD2 as D (6 bases). Looked up from germline, CDR1 is MNHNS and CDR2 is SASEGT. Trimming cost V 4 bases and J 5 bases, with 14 bases left between them. The CDR3 runs to 15 residues. The CDR3 DNA follows: TGTGCCAGCAGTGGGACTTATGGGGGGACCGGGGAGCTGTTTTTT. Amino acids: CASSGTYGGTGELFF.

This chain joins TRBV2 and TRBJ1-2; D is undetermined. Germline values: CDR1 SNHLY, CDR2 FYNNEI. Trimming took off 4 bases at V and 7 bases at J, with 19 bases between the two ends. This CDR3 is 15 amino acids long. The CDR3 protein is CASSGTPGILCGYTF. CDR3 nucleotides: TGTGCCAGCAGTGGCACGCCGGGGATATTATGTGGCTACACCTTC.

CDR3 residues: CASSLVQGASGYTF. The CDR3 region has the DNA TGTGCCAGCAGCTTAGTACAGGGGGCCTCTGGCTACACCTTC. This rearrangement joins TRBV7-2 to TRBJ1-2; 9 bases map to TRBD1. Germline CDR1 and CDR2: SGHTA and FQGNSA. This CDR3 is built from 14 residues. V lost 1 base to trimming and J lost 7 bases; unmatched junction nucleotides: 4.

Points on this clone: The identical CDR3 is also encoded by other nucleotide sequences in the sample. The chain joins TRBV7-9 to TRBJ2-1; 7 bases align to TRBD1. V lost 5 bases, J lost 4 bases, and 5 bases stayed unmatched. The CDR3 has 14 amino acids. CDR1 is SEHNR and CDR2 is FQNEAQ in the germline V gene (reference sequence). The DNA of the CDR3 is TGTGCCAGCAGCCGGGGACAGTTGTACAATGAGCAGTTCTTC. It yields the protein CASSRGQLYNEQFF. The variable domain in full, with the rest retrieved from reference TRBV7-9 and TRBJ2-1, is DTGVSQNPRHKITKRGQNVTFRCDPISEHNRLYWYRQTLGQGPEFLTYFQNEAQLEKSRLLSDRFSAERPKGSFSTLEIQRTEQGDSAMYLCASSRGQLYNEQFFGPGTRLTVL.

This chain links TRBV9 with TRBJ2-2; 10 positions agree with TRBD2. Germline CDR1 SGDLS, CDR2 YYNGEE. Trimming removed 5 bases from V and 1 base from J; junction bases left unmatched: 2. The CDR3 sequence is 15 residues long. The CDR3 loop reads CASSRLAGNTGELFF. The CDR3 DNA sequence: TGTGCCAGCAGTAGACTAGCGGGGAACACCGGGGAGCTGTTTTTT.

The CDR3 region is CASSDTPQGWSTDTQYF. The CDR3 DNA sequence: TGTGCCAGCAGTGACACCCCCCAGGGATGGAGCACAGATACGCAGTATTTT. This chain links TRBV2 with TRBJ2-3; perhaps TRBD1 as D (5 bases). The CDR3 runs 17 residues. CDR1 is SNHLY, CDR2 FYNNEI, per germline. Trimming removed 3 bases at V and 0 bases at J, with 16 bases between.

V and J are TRBV7-8 and TRBJ2-3; 10 positions agree with TRBD1. This CDR3 has 16 residues. Trimming cost V 2 bases and J 6 bases; bases outside gene matches: 8. Germline V gene sequence: CDR1 SGHVS, CDR2 FQNEAQ. CDR3 sequence (DNA): TGTGCCAGCAGCTTAAGGTGGGGGACAGGGGTCGATACGCAGTATTTT. Its translation is CASSLRWGTGVDTQYF. The full variable domain, in which reference TRBV7-8 and TRBJ2-3 provide the parts outside the CDR3, is GAGVSQSPRYKVAKRGQDVALRCDPISGHVSLFWYQQALGQGPEFLTYFQNEAQLDKSGLPSDRFFAERPEGSVSTLKIQRTQQEDSAVYLCASSLRWGTGVDTQYFGPGTRLTVL.

The gene calls are TRBV23-1 and TRBJ1-2; 12 nucleotides match TRBD1. TRBV23-1 is noted as an ORF with a role that remains uncertain. V lost 8 bases to trimming and J lost 7 bases; unmatched junction nucleotides: 8. The CDR3 is 14 residues long. The CDR3 region has the DNA TGCGCCAGCGGCCCGGGACAGGGGGCAGGTGGCTACACCTTC. Amino acid sequence: CASGPGQGAGGYTF.

V usage is TRBV7-8 and J usage is TRBJ2-7; D is perhaps TRBD2 (5 bases). The CDR3 runs 17 residues. Trimming removed 3 bases from V and 0 bases from J, with 18 bases in between. Germline-derived CDR1 and CDR2 are SGHVS and FQNEAQ. The CDR3 DNA sequence: TGTGCCAGCAGCTTGGAGGCGGAGCTGGTGAGCTCCTACGAGCAGTACGTC. It encodes CASSLEAELVSSYEQYV.

CDR3 bases: TGTGCCAGCAGCGTGAGCGGGAGAAACACCGGGGAGCTGTTTTTT. Protein product: CASSVSGRNTGELFF. This chain connects TRBV5-4 to TRBJ2-2; 8 nucleotides align to TRBD2. The CDR3 totals 15 residues. Germline V gene data show CDR1 as SGHNT and CDR2 as YYREEE (reference sequence). The trim removed 4 bases at V and 2 bases at J, leaving 4 bases unmatched.

V and J are TRBV7-8 and TRBJ2-1; 8 bases are shared with TRBD2. V gave up 3 bases and J gave up 4 bases; unmatched junction bases: 2. The CDR3 runs 14 residues. Germline CDR1 SGHVS, CDR2 FQNEAQ. The CDR3 DNA is TGTGCCAGCAGCTTCGGGAGGGTTTACAATGAGCAGTTCTTC. Translating gives CASSFGRVYNEQFF.

The rearrangement uses TRBV12-5 and TRBJ1-5; 7 nucleotides align to TRBD1. Unmatched junction bases numbered 7, after V lost 1 base and J lost 4 bases. Germline V gene data show CDR1 as LGHNT and CDR2 as FRNRAP. The CDR3 totals 16 residues. The CDR3 DNA sequence: TGTGCTAGTGGTTTGGGTCGCAGGGGGGCGAATCAGCCCCAGCATTTT. It is translated as CASGLGRRGANQPQHF.

The chain combines TRBV2 with TRBJ1-5; D is perhaps TRBD1 (5 bases). Germline assignment: CDR1 SNHLY and CDR2 FYNNEI. Between the trimmed V and J ends, which lost 4 bases and 2 bases, there was a span of 12 bases. The CDR3 totals 15 residues. CDR3 DNA sequence: TGTGCCAGCAGTGTACGGGGGGTGGGCAATCAGCCCCAGCATTTT. It specifies CASSVRGVGNQPQHF.

This CDR3 is CASSSGQGGGYGYTF. The CDR3 bases are TGTGCCAGCAGTTCGGGACAGGGGGGAGGCTATGGCTACACCTTC. The rearrangement joins TRBV28 to TRBJ1-2; 11 nucleotides align to TRBD1. The CDR3 extends over 15 amino acids. J lost 4 bases, V lost 4 bases, and 5 bases had no gene match. Germline CDR1 and CDR2: MDHEN and SYDVKM.

The chain is built from TRBV6-5 and TRBJ2-7, with D possibly matching TRBD2 (5 bases). Germline V gene sequence: CDR1 MNHEY, CDR2 SVGAGI. Deletions cut 5 bases from V and 0 bases from J, with 14 bases between. This CDR3 has 15 amino acids. The CDR3 is CASSQTGSSSYEQYF. CDR3 bases: TGTGCCAGCAGTCAGACGGGAAGCAGCTCCTACGAGCAGTACTTC.

The rearrangement uses TRBV15 and TRBJ1-5, with a possible D match to TRBD1 (5 bases). This CDR3 is 15 amino acids long. V was trimmed by 10 bases and J by 4 bases, leaving 20 bases between them. Germline-derived CDR1 and CDR2 are LNHNV and YYDKDF (reference sequence). CDR3 in amino acids: CARFIGGSGNQPQHF. The CDR3 region has the DNA TGTGCCAGGTTCATCGGGGGGAGCGGTAATCAGCCCCAGCATTTT.

This clone was seen a handful of times. This chain uses TRBV30 with TRBJ2-2; 7 nucleotides align to TRBD1. The CDR3 runs 15 residues. CDR1 is GTSNPN and CDR2 is SVGIG in the germline V gene (reference sequence). Germline trimming cut 1 base from V and 7 bases from J; bases unmatched to any gene: 9. CDR3 sequence reads: CAWSAPDRRGGELFF. CDR3 nucleotides: TGTGCCTGGAGTGCCCCGGACAGGAGAGGCGGGGAGCTGTTTTTT.

This clone was picked up a small number of times. CDR3 DNA sequence: TGTGCCAGCAGCCCCCGGGTCCACTCCTACGAGCAGTACTTC. Translating it yields CASSPRVHSYEQYF. The V gene is TRBV7-9, the J gene TRBJ2-7; D call uncertain. Trimming shortened V by 5 bases and J by 0 bases, and 11 bases separated the two germline ends. Germline V gene sequence: CDR1 SEHNR, CDR2 FQNEAQ (reference sequence). The CDR3 has 14 residues.

V and J are TRBV13 and TRBJ1-1; the D gene is possibly TRBD1 (5 bases). The CDR3 has 13 residues. Germline assignment: CDR1 PRHDT and CDR2 FYEKMQ (reference sequence). With 0 bases removed from V and 6 bases from J, the gap between germline ends came to 8 bases. In nucleotides, the CDR3 is TGTGCCAGCAGCTTAGGCGGGGGGGCTGAAGCTTTCTTT. This encodes CASSLGGGAEAFF.

The chain recombines TRBV4-1 with TRBJ2-7; maybe TRBD2 (7 bases). Trimming took 0 bases from V and 0 from J, leaving 15 bases between them. Germline V gene data show CDR1 as MGHRA and CDR2 as YSYEKL. This CDR3 contains 17 residues. The DNA of the CDR3 is TGCGCCAGCAGCCAAGATTTAACGGGGGGCCGCTCCTACGAGCAGTACTTC. This encodes CASSQDLTGGRSYEQYF.

This clone was counted between two and nine times. The chain has TRBV5-1 and TRBJ2-1; perhaps TRBD1 as D (5 bases). Deletions cut 4 bases from V and 8 bases from J, with 25 bases between. The germline V gene encodes CDR1 SGHRS and CDR2 YFSETQ. The CDR3 loop spans 17 amino acids. In nucleotides, the CDR3 is TGCGCCAGCAGCCAGCGAGCCTTCAACTTTAAAGGGGATGAGCAGTTCTTC. Residues: CASSQRAFNFKGDEQFF.

Points on this clone: Other DNA sequences from this sample encode an identical CDR3 as well. This chain links TRBV5-1 with TRBJ2-3, with 8 positions matching TRBD2. After removal of 2 bases from V and 4 bases from J, the junction contained 0 bases not matched to a gene. From germline, CDR1 is SGHRS and CDR2 YFSETQ. The CDR3 contains 13 residues. For the CDR3, the DNA is TGCGCCAGCAGCTTAGCGGGGGCAGATACGCAGTATTTT. Protein product: CASSLAGADTQYF.

This clone has a handful of counts. The gene calls are TRBV27 and TRBJ1-1; D might be TRBD1 (6 bases). The CDR3 covers 15 residues. The germline CDR1 and CDR2 sequences are MNHEY and SMNVEV (reference sequence). The V gene lost 6 bases and the J gene lost 2 bases, with 16 bases spanning the gap. In DNA, the CDR3 is TGTGCCAGCAGAACCCATCACAGGGTTAACACTGAAGCTTTCTTT. It yields the protein CASRTHHRVNTEAFF.

The DNA of the CDR3 is TGTGCCAGCTCCGCCGGCCCCGGGGTGGGCAGGAACTATGGCTACACCTTC. Protein sequence: CASSAGPGVGRNYGYTF. The gene calls are TRBV18 and TRBJ1-2; D call uncertain. CDR3 size: 17 residues. Trimming stripped 6 bases from V and 2 bases from J, with 22 bases between. Per the germline V gene, CDR1 is KGHSH and CDR2 is LQKENI. Full variable domain (remainder filled in from reference TRBV18 and TRBJ1-2): NAGVMQNPRHLVRRRGQEARLRCSPMKGHSHVYWYRQLPEEGLKFMVYLQKENIIDESGMPKERFSAEFPKEGPSILRIQQVVRGDSAAYFCASSAGPGVGRNYGYTFGSGTRLTVV.

The chain recombines TRBV11-1 with TRBJ2-3; D is ambiguous. The CDR3 sequence is 12 residues long. With 5 bases removed from V and 7 bases from J, the gap between germline ends came to 10 bases. Germline values: CDR1 SGHAT, CDR2 FQDESV (reference sequence). The CDR3 loop is CASSPGVHTQYF. DNA of the CDR3: TGTGCCAGCAGCCCCGGTGTTCATACGCAGTATTTT.